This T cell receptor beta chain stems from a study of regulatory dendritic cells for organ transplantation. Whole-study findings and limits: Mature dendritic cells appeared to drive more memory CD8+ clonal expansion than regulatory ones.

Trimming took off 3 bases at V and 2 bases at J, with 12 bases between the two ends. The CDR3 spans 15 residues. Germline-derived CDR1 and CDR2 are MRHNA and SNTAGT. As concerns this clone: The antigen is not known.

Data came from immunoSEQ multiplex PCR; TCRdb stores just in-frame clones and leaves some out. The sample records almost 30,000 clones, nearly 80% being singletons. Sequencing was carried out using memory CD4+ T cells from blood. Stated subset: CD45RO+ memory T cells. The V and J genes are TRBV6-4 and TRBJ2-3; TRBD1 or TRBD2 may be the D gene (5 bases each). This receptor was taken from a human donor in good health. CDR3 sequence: CASSEEAGTTDTQYF. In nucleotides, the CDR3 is TGTGCCAGCAGTGAGGAAGCAGGGACCACAGATACGCAGTATTTT.